This T cell receptor (beta chain) was identified in a study of T cell clonotyping in hematopoietic cell transplantation. Study-level points and caveats: After transplant, recipient diversity fell while pathologically expanded clonotypes grew through day 180.

This clone was seen only a few times. Its antigen is not identified. Recipients were bled about 28 days pretransplant and at posttransplant days 30, 100, 180. Assay used: immunoSEQ multiplex PCR; TCRdb lists only in-frame clones, some missing. The table has approximately 8,400 clones, about three fifths seen once; the top ten hold around a fifth. V lost 4 bases and J 6 bases, leaving 18 bases between the germline ends. CDR1 and CDR2 from the germline V gene are SGHDN and FVKESK. The CDR3 is 15 amino acids. The sample in question was peripheral blood mononuclear cells, obtained 100 days after allogeneic stem cell transplant. V and J are TRBV14 and TRBJ1-1, with a possible D match to TRBD1 (6 bases). The TCR comes from a male patient aged 60-69 years who had an allogeneic stem cell transplant from an unrelated donor, so the T cells may come from the graft donor. Some clones in this sample may be carry-over from other donors' samples. The CDR3 loop is CASSPRRGAGAEAFF. DNA for the CDR3: TGTGCCAGCAGCCCTCGAAGGGGGGCAGGGGCTGAAGCTTTCTTT.